This T cell receptor (beta chain) was documented in a study of control samples from healthy donors and cancer patients. Germline V lookup: CDR1 KGHSH, CDR2 LQKENI. The CDR3 has 13 amino acids. The V end was cut by 1 base, the J end by 7 bases, with 11 bases between. Clones were sequenced by immunoSEQ multiplex PCR, and TCRdb holds only the in-frame ones, with some missing. Here the sample spans under 150,000 clones, roughly 90% being singletons. This clone was seen a few times. The chain carries TRBV18 and TRBJ2-7; no clear D gene. This clonotype was sampled from a man aged 25 to 45 in good health. The sequencing sample was made of blood. The CDR3 here is CASSPLGLREQYF. In nucleotides, the CDR3 is TGTGCCAGCTCACCACTCGGGTTGCGAGAGCAGTACTTC.